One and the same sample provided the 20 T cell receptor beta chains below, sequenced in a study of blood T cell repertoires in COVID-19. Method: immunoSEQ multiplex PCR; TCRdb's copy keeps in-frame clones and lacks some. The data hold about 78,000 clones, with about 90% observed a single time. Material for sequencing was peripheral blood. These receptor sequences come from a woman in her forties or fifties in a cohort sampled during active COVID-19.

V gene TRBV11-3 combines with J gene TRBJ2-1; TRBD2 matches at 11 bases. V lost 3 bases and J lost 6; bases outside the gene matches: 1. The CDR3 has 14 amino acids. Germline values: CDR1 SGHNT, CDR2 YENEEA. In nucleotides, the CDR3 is TGTGCCAGCAGCTTTGGGACTAGCGGCAATGAGCAGTTCTTC. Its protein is CASSFGTSGNEQFF.

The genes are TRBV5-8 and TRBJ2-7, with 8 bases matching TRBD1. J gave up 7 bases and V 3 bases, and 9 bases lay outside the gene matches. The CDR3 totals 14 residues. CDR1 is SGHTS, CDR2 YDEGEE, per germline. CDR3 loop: CASSSPGGWGEQYF. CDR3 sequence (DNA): TGTGCCAGCAGCTCTCCAGGGGGCTGGGGGGAGCAGTACTTC. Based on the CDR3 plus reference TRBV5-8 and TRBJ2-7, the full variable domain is EAGVTQSPTHLIKTRGQQATLRCSPISGHTSVYWYQQALGLGLQFLLWYDEGEERNRGNFPPRFSGRQFPNYSSELNVNALELEDSALYLCASSSPGGWGEQYFGPGTRLTVT.

Here the CDR3 reads CASRVQGPTEAFF. The CDR3 bases are TGTGCCAGTAGGGTGCAGGGCCCCACTGAAGCTTTCTTT. The V call is TRBV19, the J call TRBJ1-1; possible D gene TRBD1, 5 bases. Germline CDR1 is LNHDA and CDR2 is SQIVND (reference sequence). V lost 6 bases and J 4 bases, leaving 12 bases between the germline ends. This CDR3 has 13 residues.

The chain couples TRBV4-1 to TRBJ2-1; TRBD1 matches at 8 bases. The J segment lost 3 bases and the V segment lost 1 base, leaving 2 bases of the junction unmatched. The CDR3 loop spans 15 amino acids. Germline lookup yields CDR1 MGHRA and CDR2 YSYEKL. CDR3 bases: TGCGCCAGCAGCCAAGGACAGGGGATCTACAATGAGCAGTTCTTC. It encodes CASSQGQGIYNEQFF.

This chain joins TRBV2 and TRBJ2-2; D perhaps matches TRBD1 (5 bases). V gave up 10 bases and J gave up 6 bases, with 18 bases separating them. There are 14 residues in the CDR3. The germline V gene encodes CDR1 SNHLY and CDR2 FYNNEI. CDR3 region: CAIDGSQGAGELFF. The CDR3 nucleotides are TGTGCCATCGACGGGTCCCAGGGCGCCGGGGAGCTGTTTTTT.

CDR3 region: CASNRGYGYTF. For the CDR3, the DNA is TGTGCCAGTAACAGGGGCTATGGCTACACCTTC. The rearrangement links TRBV19 to TRBJ1-2; 7 bases line up with TRBD1. J gave up 4 bases and V 7 bases, and 0 bases lay outside the gene matches. The CDR3 has 11 residues. Germline loops: CDR1 LNHDA, CDR2 SQIVND (reference sequence).

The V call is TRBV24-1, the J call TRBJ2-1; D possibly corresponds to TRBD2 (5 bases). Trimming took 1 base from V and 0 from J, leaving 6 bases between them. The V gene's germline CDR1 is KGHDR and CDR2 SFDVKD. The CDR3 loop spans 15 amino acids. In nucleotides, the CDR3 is TGTGCCACCAGTGATTTCCGGGACTCCTACAATGAGCAGTTCTTC. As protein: CATSDFRDSYNEQFF.

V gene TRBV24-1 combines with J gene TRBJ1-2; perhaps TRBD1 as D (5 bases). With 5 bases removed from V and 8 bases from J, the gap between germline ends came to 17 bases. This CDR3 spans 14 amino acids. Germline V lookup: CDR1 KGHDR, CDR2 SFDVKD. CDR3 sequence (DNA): TGTGCCACCAGTGCCCCTCCCAGGGCACCGGGCTACACCTTC. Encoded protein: CATSAPPRAPGYTF.

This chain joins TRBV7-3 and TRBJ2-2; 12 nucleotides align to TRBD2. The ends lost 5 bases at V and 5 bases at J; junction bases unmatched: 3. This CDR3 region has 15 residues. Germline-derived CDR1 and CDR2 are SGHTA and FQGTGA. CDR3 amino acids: CASSQGTSGTGELFF. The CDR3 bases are TGTGCCAGCAGCCAAGGGACTAGCGGGACCGGGGAGCTGTTTTTT.

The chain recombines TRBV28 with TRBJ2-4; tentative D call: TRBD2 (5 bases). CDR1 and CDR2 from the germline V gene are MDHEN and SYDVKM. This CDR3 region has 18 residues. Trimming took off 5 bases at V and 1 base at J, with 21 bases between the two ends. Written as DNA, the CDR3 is TGTGCCAGCAGTCCCCCAGGACTGACGGGTTTGGCCAAAAACATTCAGTACTTC. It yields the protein CASSPPGLTGLAKNIQYF.

The CDR3: CASSVEPGRARTGELFF. The CDR3 DNA reads TGTGCCAGCAGCGTAGAACCCGGGAGGGCCAGAACCGGGGAGCTGTTTTTT. The chain recombines TRBV9 with TRBJ2-2, with 8 bases lining up with TRBD2. CDR3 length equals 17 residues. Germline V gives CDR1 SGDLS, CDR2 YYNGEE. Trimming at V came to 0 bases and at J to 5 bases, leaving 9 bases not matched to a gene.

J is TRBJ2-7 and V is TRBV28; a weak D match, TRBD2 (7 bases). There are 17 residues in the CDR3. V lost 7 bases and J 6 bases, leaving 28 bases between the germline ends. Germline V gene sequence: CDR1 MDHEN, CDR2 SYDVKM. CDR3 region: CASIRRGGGPPTFEQYF. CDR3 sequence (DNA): TGTGCCAGCATTCGCAGGGGCGGGGGACCACCAACTTTCGAGCAGTACTTC.

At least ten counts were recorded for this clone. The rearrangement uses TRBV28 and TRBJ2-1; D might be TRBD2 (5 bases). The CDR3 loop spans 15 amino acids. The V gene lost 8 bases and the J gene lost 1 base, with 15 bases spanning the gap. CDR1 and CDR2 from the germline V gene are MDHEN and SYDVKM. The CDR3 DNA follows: TGTGCCAGCGCAGAGGGCGGTTATTCCTACAATGAGCAGTTCTTC. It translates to CASAEGGYSYNEQFF.

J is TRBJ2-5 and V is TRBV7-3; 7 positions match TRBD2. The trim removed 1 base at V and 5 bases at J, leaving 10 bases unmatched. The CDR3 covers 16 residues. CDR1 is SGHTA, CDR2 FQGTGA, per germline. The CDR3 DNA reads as TGTGCCAGCAGCTTAAGGGGAGGTGCGGGAGTGGAGACCCAGTACTTC. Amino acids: CASSLRGGAGVETQYF. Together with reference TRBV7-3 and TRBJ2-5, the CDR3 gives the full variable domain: GAGVSQTPSNKVTEKGKYVELRCDPISGHTALYWYRQSLGQGPEFLIYFQGTGAADDSGLPNDRFFAVRPEGSVSTLKIQRTERGDSAVYLCASSLRGGAGVETQYFGPGTRLLVL.

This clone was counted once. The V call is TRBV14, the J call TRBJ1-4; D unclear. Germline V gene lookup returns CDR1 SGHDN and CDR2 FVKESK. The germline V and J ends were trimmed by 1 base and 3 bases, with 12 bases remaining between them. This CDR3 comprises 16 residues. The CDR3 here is CASSQARIAANEKLFF. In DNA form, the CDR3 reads TGTGCCAGCAGCCAAGCCCGAATCGCAGCTAATGAAAAACTGTTTTTT.

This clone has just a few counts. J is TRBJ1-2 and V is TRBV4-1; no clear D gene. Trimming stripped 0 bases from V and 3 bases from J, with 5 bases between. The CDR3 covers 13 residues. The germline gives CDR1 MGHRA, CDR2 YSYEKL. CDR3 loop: CASSQDPYYGYTF. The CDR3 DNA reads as TGCGCCAGCAGCCAAGATCCATACTATGGCTACACCTTC.

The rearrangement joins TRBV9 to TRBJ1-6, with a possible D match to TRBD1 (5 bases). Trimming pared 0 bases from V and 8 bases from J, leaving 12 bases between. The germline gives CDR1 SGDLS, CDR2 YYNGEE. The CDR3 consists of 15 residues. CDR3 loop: CASSVGRQIHSPLHF. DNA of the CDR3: TGTGCCAGCAGCGTAGGTAGACAGATCCATTCACCCCTCCACTTT.

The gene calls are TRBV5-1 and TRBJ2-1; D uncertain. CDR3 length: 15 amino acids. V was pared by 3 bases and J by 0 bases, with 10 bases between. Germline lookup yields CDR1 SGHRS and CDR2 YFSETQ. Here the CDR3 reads CASSSTFSSYNEQFF. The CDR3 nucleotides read TGCGCCAGCAGCTCGACTTTTAGCTCCTACAATGAGCAGTTCTTC.

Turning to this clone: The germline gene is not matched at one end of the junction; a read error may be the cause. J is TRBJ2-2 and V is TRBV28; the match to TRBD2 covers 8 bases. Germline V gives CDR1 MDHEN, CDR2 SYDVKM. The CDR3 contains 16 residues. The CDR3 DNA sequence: TGTGCCAGCAGTTTCCGGGGGGGGACGAACCCCGGGGAGCTGTTTTTT. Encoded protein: CASSFRGGTNPGELFF.

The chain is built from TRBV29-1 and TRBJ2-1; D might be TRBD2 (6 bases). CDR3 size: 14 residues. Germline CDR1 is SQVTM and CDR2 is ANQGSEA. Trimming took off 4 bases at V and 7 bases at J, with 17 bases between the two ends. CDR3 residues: CSVVGPGLTNEQFF. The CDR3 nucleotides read TGCAGCGTTGTTGGACCGGGACTGACTAATGAGCAGTTCTTC.